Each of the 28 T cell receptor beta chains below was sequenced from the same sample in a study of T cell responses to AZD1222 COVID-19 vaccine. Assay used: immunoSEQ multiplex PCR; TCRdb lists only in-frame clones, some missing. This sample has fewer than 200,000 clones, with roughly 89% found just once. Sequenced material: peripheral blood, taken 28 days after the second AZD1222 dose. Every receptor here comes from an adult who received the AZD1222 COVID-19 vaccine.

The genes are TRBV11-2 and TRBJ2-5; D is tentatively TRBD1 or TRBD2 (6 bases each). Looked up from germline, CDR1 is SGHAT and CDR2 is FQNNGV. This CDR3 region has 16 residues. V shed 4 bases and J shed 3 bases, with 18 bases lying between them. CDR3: CASSSRIRGVEETQYF. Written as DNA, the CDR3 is TGTGCCAGCAGCTCAAGAATAAGGGGGGTGGAAGAGACCCAGTACTTC.

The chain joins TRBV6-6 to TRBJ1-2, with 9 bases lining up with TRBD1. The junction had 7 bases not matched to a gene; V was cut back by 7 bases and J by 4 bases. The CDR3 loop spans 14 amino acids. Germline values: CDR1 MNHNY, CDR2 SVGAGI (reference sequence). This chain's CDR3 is CASTKTGGFYGYTF. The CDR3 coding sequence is TGTGCCAGCACCAAGACAGGGGGGTTCTATGGCTACACCTTC.

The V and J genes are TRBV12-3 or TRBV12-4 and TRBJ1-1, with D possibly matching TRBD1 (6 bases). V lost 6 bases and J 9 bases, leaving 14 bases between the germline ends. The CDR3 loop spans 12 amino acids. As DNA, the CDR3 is TGTGCCAGCAGCCCCAACCGGGACAAAGCTTTCTTT. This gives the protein CASSPNRDKAFF.

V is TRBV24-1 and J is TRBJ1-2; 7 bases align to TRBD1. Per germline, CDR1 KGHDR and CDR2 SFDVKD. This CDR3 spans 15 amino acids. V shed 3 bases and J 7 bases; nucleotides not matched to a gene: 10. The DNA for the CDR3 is TGTGCCACCAGTGATCCGGGGGAGGGGGCAGGTGGCTACACCTTC. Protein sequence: CATSDPGEGAGGYTF.

The CDR3 DNA follows: TGCGCCAGCAGCAGCGAGAACACTGAAGCTTTCTTT. It yields the protein CASSSENTEAFF. The chain is built from TRBV10-1 and TRBJ1-1; D is unclear. CDR3 length: 12 amino acids. V was pared by 6 bases and J by 1 base, with 6 bases between. CDR1 WNHNN and CDR2 SYGVQD come from the germline V gene (reference sequence).

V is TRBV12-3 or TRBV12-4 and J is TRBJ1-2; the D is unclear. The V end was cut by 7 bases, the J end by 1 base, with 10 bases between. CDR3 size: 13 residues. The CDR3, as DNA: TGTGCCAGCACCGTACAGAATAACTATGGCTACACCTTC. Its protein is CASTVQNNYGYTF.

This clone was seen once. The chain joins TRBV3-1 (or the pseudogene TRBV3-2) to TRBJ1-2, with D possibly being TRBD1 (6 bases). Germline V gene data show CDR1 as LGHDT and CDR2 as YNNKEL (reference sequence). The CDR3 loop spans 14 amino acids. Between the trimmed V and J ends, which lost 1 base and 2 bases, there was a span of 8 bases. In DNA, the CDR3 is TGTGCCAGCAGCCAAGGAGACAGGAACTATGGCTACACCTTC. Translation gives CASSQGDRNYGYTF.

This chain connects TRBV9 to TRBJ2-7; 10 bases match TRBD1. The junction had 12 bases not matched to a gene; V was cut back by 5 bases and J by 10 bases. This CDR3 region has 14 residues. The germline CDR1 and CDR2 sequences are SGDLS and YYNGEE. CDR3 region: CASSPEPGQGNQYF. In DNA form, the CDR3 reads TGTGCCAGCAGTCCAGAACCGGGACAGGGGAACCAGTACTTC. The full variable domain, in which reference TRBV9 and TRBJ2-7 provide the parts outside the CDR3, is DSGVTQTPKHLITATGQRVTLRCSPRSGDLSVYWYQQSLDQGLQFLIQYYNGEERAKGNILERFSAQQFPDLHSELNLSSLELGDSALYFCASSPEPGQGNQYFGPGTRLTVT.

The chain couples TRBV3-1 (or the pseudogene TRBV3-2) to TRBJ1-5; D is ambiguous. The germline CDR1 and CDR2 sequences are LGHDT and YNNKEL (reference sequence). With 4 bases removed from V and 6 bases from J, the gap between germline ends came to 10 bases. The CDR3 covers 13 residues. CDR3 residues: CASSPGRGQPQHF. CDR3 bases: TGTGCCAGCAGCCCCGGACGGGGTCAGCCCCAGCATTTT.

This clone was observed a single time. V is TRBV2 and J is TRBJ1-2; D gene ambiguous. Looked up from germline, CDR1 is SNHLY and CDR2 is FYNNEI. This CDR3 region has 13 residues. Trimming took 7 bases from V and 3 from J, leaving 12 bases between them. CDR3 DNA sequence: TGTGCCAGCATACGGACTGATTACTATGGCTACACCTTC. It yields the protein CASIRTDYYGYTF.

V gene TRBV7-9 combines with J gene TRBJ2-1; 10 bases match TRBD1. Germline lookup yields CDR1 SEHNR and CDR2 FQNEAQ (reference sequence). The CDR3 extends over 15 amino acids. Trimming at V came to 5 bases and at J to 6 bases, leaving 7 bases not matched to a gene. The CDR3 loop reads CASSQTGGRGNEQFF. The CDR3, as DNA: TGTGCCAGCAGCCAGACAGGGGGCAGGGGCAATGAGCAGTTCTTC. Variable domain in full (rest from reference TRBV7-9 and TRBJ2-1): DTGVSQNPRHKITKRGQNVTFRCDPISEHNRLYWYRQTLGQGPEFLTYFQNEAQLEKSRLLSDRFSAERPKGSFSTLEIQRTEQGDSAMYLCASSQTGGRGNEQFFGPGTRLTVL.

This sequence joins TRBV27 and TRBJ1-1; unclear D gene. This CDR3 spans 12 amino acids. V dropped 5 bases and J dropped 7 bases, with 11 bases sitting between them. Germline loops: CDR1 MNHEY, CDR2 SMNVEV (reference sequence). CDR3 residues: CASSGPGIEAFF. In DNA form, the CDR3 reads TGTGCCAGCAGTGGCCCGGGCATTGAAGCTTTCTTT.

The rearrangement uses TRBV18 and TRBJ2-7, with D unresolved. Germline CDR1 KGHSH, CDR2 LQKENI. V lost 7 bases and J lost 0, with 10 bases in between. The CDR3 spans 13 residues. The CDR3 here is CASLNGSSYEQYF. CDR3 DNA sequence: TGTGCCAGCTTAAATGGTAGCTCCTACGAGCAGTACTTC.

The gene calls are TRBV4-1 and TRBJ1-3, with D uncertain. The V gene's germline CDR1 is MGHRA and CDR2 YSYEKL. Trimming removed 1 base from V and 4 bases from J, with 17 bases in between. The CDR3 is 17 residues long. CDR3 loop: CASSQVLRAPTGNTIYF. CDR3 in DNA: TGCGCCAGCAGCCAAGTCCTGAGGGCTCCCACGGGAAACACCATATATTTT.

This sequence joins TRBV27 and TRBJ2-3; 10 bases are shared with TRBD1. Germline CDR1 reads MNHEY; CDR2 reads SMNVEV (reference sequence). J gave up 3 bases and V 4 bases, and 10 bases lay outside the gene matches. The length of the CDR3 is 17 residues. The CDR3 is CASSSGQGGFGTDTQYF. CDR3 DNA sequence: TGTGCCAGCAGTTCTGGACAGGGGGGTTTCGGGACAGATACGCAGTATTTT.

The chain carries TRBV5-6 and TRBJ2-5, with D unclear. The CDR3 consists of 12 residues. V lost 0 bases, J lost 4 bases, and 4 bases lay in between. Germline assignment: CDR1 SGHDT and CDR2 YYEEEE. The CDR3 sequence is CASSLDPETQYF. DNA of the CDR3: TGTGCCAGCAGCTTGGATCCAGAGACCCAGTACTTC. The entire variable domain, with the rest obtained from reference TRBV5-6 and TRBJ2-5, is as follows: DAGVTQSPTHLIKTRGQQVTLRCSPKSGHDTVSWYQQALGQGPQFIFQYYEEEERQRGNFPDRFSGHQFPNYSSELNVNALLLGDSALYLCASSLDPETQYFGPGTRLLVL.

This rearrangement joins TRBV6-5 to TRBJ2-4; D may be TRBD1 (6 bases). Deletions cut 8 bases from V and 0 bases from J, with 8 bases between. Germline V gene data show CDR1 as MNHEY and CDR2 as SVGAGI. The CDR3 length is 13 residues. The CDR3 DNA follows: TGTGCCAGCGGACAGATAGCCAAAAACATTCAGTACTTC. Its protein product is CASGQIAKNIQYF.

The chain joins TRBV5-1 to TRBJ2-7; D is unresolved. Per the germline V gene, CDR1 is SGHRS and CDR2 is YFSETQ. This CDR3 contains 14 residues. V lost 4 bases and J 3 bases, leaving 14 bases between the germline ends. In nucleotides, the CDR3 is TGCGCCAGCAGCCCCGGTCAGAGCCTCTACGAGCAGTACTTC. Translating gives CASSPGQSLYEQYF.

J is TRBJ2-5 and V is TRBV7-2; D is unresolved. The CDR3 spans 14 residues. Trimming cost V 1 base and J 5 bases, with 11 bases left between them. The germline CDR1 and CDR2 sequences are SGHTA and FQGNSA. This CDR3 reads CASSLGVGGETQYF. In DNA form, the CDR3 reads TGTGCCAGCAGCTTAGGGGTCGGTGGGGAGACCCAGTACTTC.

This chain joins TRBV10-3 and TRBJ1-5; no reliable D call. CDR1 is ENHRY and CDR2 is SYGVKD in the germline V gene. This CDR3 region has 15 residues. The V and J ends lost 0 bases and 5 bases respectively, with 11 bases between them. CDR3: CAISESRNNHQPQHF. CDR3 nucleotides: TGTGCCATCAGTGAGTCAAGGAACAACCATCAGCCCCAGCATTTT.

CDR3 in amino acids: CASSLTVAEQETQYF. In DNA, the CDR3 is TGTGCCAGCAGCTTAACTGTGGCAGAACAAGAGACCCAGTACTTC. The rearrangement links TRBV7-8 to TRBJ2-5, with D hard to call. The CDR3 is made up of 15 amino acids. The V gene lost 2 bases and the J gene lost 2 bases, with 12 bases spanning the gap. Germline CDR1 and CDR2: SGHVS and FQNEAQ.

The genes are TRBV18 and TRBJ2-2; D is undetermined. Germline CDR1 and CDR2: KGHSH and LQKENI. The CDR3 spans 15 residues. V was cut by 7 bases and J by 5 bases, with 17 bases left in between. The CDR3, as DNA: TGTGCCAGCTGCCCGACCGCATTGGGGACCGGGGAGCTGTTTTTT. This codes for CASCPTALGTGELFF.

The CDR3 is CASSEAVGTYYEQYF. CDR3 bases: TGTGCCAGCAGCGAAGCCGTTGGGACCTACTACGAGCAGTACTTC. J is TRBJ2-7 and V is TRBV3-1 (or the pseudogene TRBV3-2), with D perhaps given as TRBD1 or TRBD2 (5 bases each). The CDR3 contains 15 residues. V was shortened by 5 bases and J by 3 bases, with 17 bases between the two germline ends. Germline-derived CDR1 and CDR2 are LGHDT and YNNKEL (reference sequence).

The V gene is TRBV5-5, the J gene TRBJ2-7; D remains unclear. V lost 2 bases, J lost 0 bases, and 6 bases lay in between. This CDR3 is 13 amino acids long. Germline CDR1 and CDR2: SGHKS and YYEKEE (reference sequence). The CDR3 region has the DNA TGTGCCAGCAGCTTAAGGAGCTCCTACGAGCAGTACTTC. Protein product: CASSLRSSYEQYF.

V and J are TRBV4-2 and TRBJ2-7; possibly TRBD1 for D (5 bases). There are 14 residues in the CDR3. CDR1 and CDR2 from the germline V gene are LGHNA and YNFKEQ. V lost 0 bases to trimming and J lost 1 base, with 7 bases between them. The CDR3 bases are TGTGCCAGCAGCCAAGATAGGGGATCCTACGAGCAGTACTTC. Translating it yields CASSQDRGSYEQYF.

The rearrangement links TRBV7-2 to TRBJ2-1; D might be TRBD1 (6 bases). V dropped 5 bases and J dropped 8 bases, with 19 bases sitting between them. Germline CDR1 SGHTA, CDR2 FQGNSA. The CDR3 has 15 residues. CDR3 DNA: TGTGCCAGCAGCCAGGGGACCACGGTGGTCGATGAGCAGTTCTTC. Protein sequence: CASSQGTTVVDEQFF.

The CDR3: CASGGWTGYGIEQYF. CDR3 coding DNA: TGTGCCAGCGGGGGGTGGACAGGGTATGGGATCGAGCAGTACTTC. The chain recombines TRBV28 with TRBJ2-7; 8 bases align to TRBD1. The V and J ends lost 8 bases and 6 bases, in that order; junction bases with no gene match: 15. There are 15 residues in the CDR3. Looked up from germline, CDR1 is MDHEN and CDR2 is SYDVKM.

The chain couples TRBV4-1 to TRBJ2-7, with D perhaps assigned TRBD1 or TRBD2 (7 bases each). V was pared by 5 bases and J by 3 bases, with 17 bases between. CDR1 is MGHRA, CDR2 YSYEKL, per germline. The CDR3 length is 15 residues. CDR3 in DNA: TGCGCCAGCAGCGGGGGGGACAGTTCCGTCTACGAGCAGTACTTC. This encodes CASSGGDSSVYEQYF.